This is a list of T cell receptor beta chains from one sample in a study of cytomegalovirus exposure and HLA in healthy donors. Assay used: immunoSEQ multiplex PCR; TCRdb lists only in-frame clones, some missing. The sample includes 150,000 to 200,000 clones, approximately 96% of them seen just once. Sequenced material: PBMCs. The receptor set was obtained from a woman younger than 30 in good health and CMV-seronegative. Both conserved end residues are part of each CDR3. The order of the fields is J gene, clone size, V gene, CDR3 length, D gene, CDR3 DNA, CDR3 protein. The D gene is left open where the match is weak. Expanded clones are given a class, and other clones once, few, many or no size at all.

j_gene: TRBJ2-3
abundance: NA
v_gene: TRBV7-7
len: 14
d_gene: TRBD2
CDR3nt: TGTGCTAGCAGCTTAGGAACGGGGGGAGATACGCAGTATTTT
CDR3aa: CASSLGTGGDTQYF

j_gene: TRBJ1-6
abundance: once
v_gene: TRBV19
len: 15
d_gene: TRBD1
CDR3nt: TGTGCCAGTAGGTTACAGGGGGCCGATAATTCACCCCTCCACTTT
CDR3aa: CASRLQGADNSPLHF

j_gene: TRBJ1-2
abundance: NA
v_gene: TRBV5-1
len: 12
d_gene: NA
CDR3nt: TGCGCCAGCAGCCAAGGACAGTATGGCTACACCTTC
CDR3aa: CASSQGQYGYTF

j_gene: TRBJ1-3
abundance: once
v_gene: TRBV13
len: 13
d_gene: NA
CDR3nt: TGTGCCAGCAGAGAGGACTCTGGAAACACCATATATTTT
CDR3aa: CASREDSGNTIYF

j_gene: TRBJ2-1
abundance: NA
v_gene: TRBV7-2
len: 14
d_gene: TRBD2
CDR3nt: TGTGCCAGCAGCTTAGTCTCTAGCGGGGGGGCTCCGTTCTTC
CDR3aa: CASSLVSSGGAPFF

j_gene: TRBJ2-7
abundance: NA
v_gene: TRBV18
len: 14
d_gene: TRBD1
CDR3nt: TGTGCCAGCTCAACGACGGGACAGTCCTACGAGCAGTACTTC
CDR3aa: CASSTTGQSYEQYF

j_gene: TRBJ2-7
abundance: NA
v_gene: TRBV9
len: 15
d_gene: NA
CDR3nt: TGTGCCAGCAGCGTAGAGGGGATCTTGGGCGACGAGCAGTACTTC
CDR3aa: CASSVEGILGDEQYF

j_gene: TRBJ1-1
abundance: NA
v_gene: TRBV13
len: 15
d_gene: TRBD1
CDR3nt: TGTGCCAGCAGCCCGGAGGGACAGAGGAACACTGAAGCTTTCTTT
CDR3aa: CASSPEGQRNTEAFF

j_gene: TRBJ2-3
abundance: NA
v_gene: TRBV5-4
len: 18
d_gene: NA
CDR3nt: TGTGCCAGCAGCTTGGATAGGTTAGGGGGTGGAGGAGAAGATACGCAGTATTTT
CDR3aa: CASSLDRLGGGGEDTQYF

j_gene: TRBJ2-2
abundance: NA
v_gene: TRBV2
len: 15
d_gene: NA
CDR3nt: TGTGCCAGCAGTGAGAGGCACACGAACACCGGGGAGCTGTTTTTT
CDR3aa: CASSERHTNTGELFF

j_gene: TRBJ1-2
abundance: NA
v_gene: TRBV9
len: 14
d_gene: NA
CDR3nt: TGTGCCAGCAGCGTAGGTCAGGGCGGCTATGGCTACACCTTC
CDR3aa: CASSVGQGGYGYTF

j_gene: TRBJ1-3
abundance: NA
v_gene: TRBV5-1
len: 16
d_gene: NA
CDR3nt: TGCGCCAGCAGCCGGGAGGGGGTACTCTCTGGAAACACCATATATTTT
CDR3aa: CASSREGVLSGNTIYF

j_gene: TRBJ2-3
abundance: NA
v_gene: TRBV14
len: 16
d_gene: NA
CDR3nt: TGTGCCAGCCCTCTCGACAGTGCTAATAGCACAGATACGCAGTATTTT
CDR3aa: CASPLDSANSTDTQYF

j_gene: TRBJ2-7
abundance: NA
v_gene: TRBV6-4
len: 14
d_gene: TRBD1
CDR3nt: TGTGCCAGCAGTGACCCAGACAGGGTCTACGAGCAGTACTTC
CDR3aa: CASSDPDRVYEQYF

j_gene: TRBJ2-7
abundance: NA
v_gene: TRBV14
len: 16
d_gene: TRBD1
CDR3nt: TGTGCCAGCAGCCAACCCGGGACAGGGATAATTCACGAGCAGTACTTC
CDR3aa: CASSQPGTGIIHEQYF

j_gene: TRBJ2-7
abundance: NA
v_gene: TRBV5-4
len: 14
d_gene: TRBD1
CDR3nt: TGTGCCAGCAGCCTCGGACAGGGACCCTACGAGCAGTACTTC
CDR3aa: CASSLGQGPYEQYF

j_gene: TRBJ1-1
abundance: NA
v_gene: TRBV7-9
len: 13
d_gene: NA
CDR3nt: TGTGCCAGCAGTAATCAGGGTGAGACTGAAGCTTTCTTT
CDR3aa: CASSNQGETEAFF

j_gene: TRBJ2-2
abundance: NA
v_gene: TRBV19
len: 15
d_gene: NA
CDR3nt: TGTGCCAGTAGTATTCGGGGGTATGTGGCCGGGGAGCTGTTTTTT
CDR3aa: CASSIRGYVAGELFF

j_gene: TRBJ1-2
abundance: NA
v_gene: TRBV27
len: 13
d_gene: NA
CDR3nt: TGTGCCAGCAGTTTTTCGGCTAACTATGGCTACACCTTC
CDR3aa: CASSFSANYGYTF

j_gene: TRBJ1-2
abundance: NA
v_gene: TRBV5-8
len: 13
d_gene: TRBD1
CDR3nt: TGTGCCAGCAGCCAAGGACAGGGCAGCGGCTACACCTTC
CDR3aa: CASSQGQGSGYTF

j_gene: TRBJ1-2
abundance: NA
v_gene: TRBV9
len: 15
d_gene: NA
CDR3nt: TGTGCCAGCAGCGGGCGACAGGTTGGGTACTATGGCTACACCTTC
CDR3aa: CASSGRQVGYYGYTF

j_gene: TRBJ1-2
abundance: once
v_gene: TRBV2
len: 16
d_gene: NA
CDR3nt: TGTGCCAGCAGTGAATTGGGTGGGGGGGCTTTCTATGGCTACACCTTC
CDR3aa: CASSELGGGAFYGYTF

j_gene: TRBJ2-1
abundance: NA
v_gene: TRBV14
len: 13
d_gene: NA
CDR3nt: TGTGCCAGCAGCGACGGGGACTACAATGAGCAGTTCTTC
CDR3aa: CASSDGDYNEQFF

j_gene: TRBJ2-3
abundance: NA
v_gene: TRBV27
len: 18
d_gene: NA
CDR3nt: TGTGCCAGCAGTTTATCAAGAATAGGGCGGGGAGTAACAGATACGCAGTATTTT
CDR3aa: CASSLSRIGRGVTDTQYF

j_gene: TRBJ2-7
abundance: NA
v_gene: TRBV11-2
len: 16
d_gene: TRBD2
CDR3nt: TGTGCCAGCAGCTCTAGACTAGCGGGGGGGCGTTGGGAGCAGTACTTC
CDR3aa: CASSSRLAGGRWEQYF

j_gene: TRBJ1-4
abundance: NA
v_gene: TRBV10-2
len: 18
d_gene: NA
CDR3nt: TGCGCCAGCAGTGAAGGGGCCGTCCATGGCGCAACTAATGAAAAACTGTTTTTT
CDR3aa: CASSEGAVHGATNEKLFF

j_gene: TRBJ2-2
abundance: NA
v_gene: TRBV9
len: 13
d_gene: NA
CDR3nt: TGTGCCAGCAGCCCCGTATCGACCGGGGAGCTGTTTTTT
CDR3aa: CASSPVSTGELFF

j_gene: TRBJ1-1
abundance: NA
v_gene: TRBV23-1
len: 17
d_gene: TRBD1
CDR3nt: TGCGCCAGCAGTCTCTCCGGCACTGGGGACAGAAACACTGAAGCTTTCTTT
CDR3aa: CASSLSGTGDRNTEAFF

j_gene: TRBJ2-7
abundance: NA
v_gene: TRBV2
len: 13
d_gene: NA
CDR3nt: TGTGCCAGCAGTTCAGACACCTCCTACGAGCAGTACTTC
CDR3aa: CASSSDTSYEQYF